This is a list of T cell receptor beta chains from one sample in a study of tumor-infiltrating lymphocytes in oesophageal squamous cell carcinoma. TCRdb analysed the PCR reads with MiXCR anew, one entry per CDR3 protein. The repertoire holds 12,000 or so distinct CDR3 sequences, with less than 55% as singletons. The specimen sequenced was esophageal tumor tissue. These receptors were taken from a female donor with esophageal squamous cell carcinoma. Each CDR3 is given without its conserved first and last residue. The order of the fields is V gene, CDR3 protein.

v_call: TRBV7-2
cdr3_aa: ASSLVPGTSGETQY

v_call: TRBV6-5
cdr3_aa: ASSFGGLSYEQY

v_call: TRBV7-9
cdr3_aa: ASSLHIPGKETQY

v_call: TRBV19
cdr3_aa: ASSMEGGANVLT

v_call: TRBV28
cdr3_aa: ASSSATSRPLYEQY

v_call: TRBV7-6
cdr3_aa: ASSAIGIIYEQY

v_call: TRBV12-5
cdr3_aa: ASGLRGQGVPSGANVLT

v_call: TRBV7-2
cdr3_aa: ASSLRRTSGNNEQF

v_call: TRBV7-7
cdr3_aa: ASSLGNGAQETQY

v_call: TRBV15
cdr3_aa: ATSTGFDEQY

v_call: TRBV7-6
cdr3_aa: ASSLGPGGANVLT

v_call: TRBV10-1
cdr3_aa: ASSSGQQETQY

v_call: TRBV5-8
cdr3_aa: ASSYLWFGKGEQY

v_call: TRBV11-2
cdr3_aa: ASSNAFRVLVTYEQY

v_call: TRBV11-2
cdr3_aa: ASSLAVVTGANVLT

v_call: TRBV7-3
cdr3_aa: ASSLSVDNEQF

v_call: TRBV28
cdr3_aa: ASRETLAGTVAYEQY

v_call: TRBV24-1
cdr3_aa: ATSDFSGSSYNEQF

v_call: TRBV7-6
cdr3_aa: AIQKVAGELF

v_call: TRBV12-3/TRBV12-4
cdr3_aa: ASRKKREWLDTQY

v_call: TRBV7-2
cdr3_aa: ASSLGQGGGELF

v_call: TRBV7-8
cdr3_aa: ASSLGIQETQY

v_call: TRBV12-3/TRBV12-4
cdr3_aa: ASTRAGDGANVLT

v_call: TRBV28
cdr3_aa: ASSHPRGLAGGYTQY

v_call: TRBV7-2
cdr3_aa: ASSFTDRNTEAF

v_call: TRBV5-5
cdr3_aa: ASSDRGLYEQY

v_call: TRBV10-1
cdr3_aa: ASSARLAGGPSNEQF

v_call: TRBV7-4
cdr3_aa: ASSPHSEAF

v_call: TRBV12-3/TRBV12-4
cdr3_aa: ASSLWDREETQY

v_call: TRBV7-4
cdr3_aa: ASRTTGTTGNTIY

v_call: TRBV20-1
cdr3_aa: SARDPAGTGSHEQY

v_call: TRBV6-6
cdr3_aa: ASEGLAGGSYEQY

v_call: TRBV11-2
cdr3_aa: ASSLDVQGREKLF